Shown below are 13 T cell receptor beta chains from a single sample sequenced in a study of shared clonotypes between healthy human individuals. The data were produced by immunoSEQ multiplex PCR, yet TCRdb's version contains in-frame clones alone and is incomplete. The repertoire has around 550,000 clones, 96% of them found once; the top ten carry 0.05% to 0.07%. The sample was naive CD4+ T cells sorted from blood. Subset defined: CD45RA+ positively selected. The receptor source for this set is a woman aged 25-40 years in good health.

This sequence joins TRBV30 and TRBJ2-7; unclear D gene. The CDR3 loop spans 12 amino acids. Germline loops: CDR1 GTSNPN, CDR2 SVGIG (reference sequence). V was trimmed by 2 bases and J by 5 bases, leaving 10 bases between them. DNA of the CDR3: TGTGCCTGGAGTCCCAAGCGAGACGAGCAGTACTTC. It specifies CAWSPKRDEQYF.

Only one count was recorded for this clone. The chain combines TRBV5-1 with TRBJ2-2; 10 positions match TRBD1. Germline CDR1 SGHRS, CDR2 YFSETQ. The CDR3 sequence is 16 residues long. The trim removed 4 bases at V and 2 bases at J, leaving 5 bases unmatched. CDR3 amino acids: CASSTRTGGNTGELFF. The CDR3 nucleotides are TGCGCCAGCAGCACCCGGACAGGGGGAAACACCGGGGAGCTGTTTTTT.

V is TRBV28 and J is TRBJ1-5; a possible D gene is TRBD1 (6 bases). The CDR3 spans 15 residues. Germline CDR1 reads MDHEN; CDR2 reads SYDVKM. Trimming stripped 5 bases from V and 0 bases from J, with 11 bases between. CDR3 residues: CASSPYRDSNQPQHF. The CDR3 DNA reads TGTGCCAGCAGTCCCTACAGGGATAGCAATCAGCCCCAGCATTTT.

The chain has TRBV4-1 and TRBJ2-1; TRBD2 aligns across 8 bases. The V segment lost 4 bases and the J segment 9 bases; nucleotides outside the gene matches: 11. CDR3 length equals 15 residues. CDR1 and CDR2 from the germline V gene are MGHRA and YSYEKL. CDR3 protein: CASSLLGLERGEQFF. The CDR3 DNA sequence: TGCGCCAGCAGCCTACTGGGACTAGAAAGGGGTGAGCAGTTCTTC.

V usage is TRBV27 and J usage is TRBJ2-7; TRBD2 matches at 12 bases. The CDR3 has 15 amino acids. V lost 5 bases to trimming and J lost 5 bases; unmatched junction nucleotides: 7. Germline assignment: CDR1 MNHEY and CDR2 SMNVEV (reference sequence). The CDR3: CASSGATSGSHEQYF. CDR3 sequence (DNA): TGTGCCAGCAGTGGAGCGACTAGCGGGAGCCACGAGCAGTACTTC.

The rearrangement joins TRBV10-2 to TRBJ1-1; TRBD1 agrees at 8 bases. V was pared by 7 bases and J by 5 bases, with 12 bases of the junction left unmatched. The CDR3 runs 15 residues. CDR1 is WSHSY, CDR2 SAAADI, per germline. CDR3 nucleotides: TGCGCCAGCAATCCGGACAGGGAAGGTTTAACTGAAGCTTTCTTT. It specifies CASNPDREGLTEAFF.

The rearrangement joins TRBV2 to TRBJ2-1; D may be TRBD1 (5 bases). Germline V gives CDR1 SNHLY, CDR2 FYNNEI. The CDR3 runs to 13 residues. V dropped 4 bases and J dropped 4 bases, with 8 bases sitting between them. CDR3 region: CASSGGSYNEQFF. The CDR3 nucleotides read TGTGCCAGCAGTGGGGGCAGTTACAATGAGCAGTTCTTC.

CDR3 amino acids: CASSQDLGRGRDQPQHF. The CDR3 coding sequence is TGCGCCAGCAGCCAAGATCTCGGCAGGGGCAGGGATCAGCCCCAGCATTTT. The V and J genes are TRBV4-1 and TRBJ1-5; possibly TRBD1 for D (6 bases). The V and J ends lost 0 bases and 5 bases respectively, with 17 bases between them. The germline V gene encodes CDR1 MGHRA and CDR2 YSYEKL. This CDR3 contains 17 residues.

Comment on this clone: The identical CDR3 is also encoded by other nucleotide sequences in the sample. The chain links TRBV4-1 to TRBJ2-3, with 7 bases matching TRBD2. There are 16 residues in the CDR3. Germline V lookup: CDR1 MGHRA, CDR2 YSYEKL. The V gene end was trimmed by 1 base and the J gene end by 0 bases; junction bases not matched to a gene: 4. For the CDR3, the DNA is TGCGCCAGCAGCCAAGGAAGCGGGACTAGCACAGATACGCAGTATTTT. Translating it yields CASSQGSGTSTDTQYF.

The DNA of the CDR3 is TGTGCCAGCAGCCAAATTAGAAAGAACACTGAAGCTTTCTTT. Amino acids: CASSQIRKNTEAFF. The rearrangement uses TRBV7-9 and TRBJ1-1; D not resolved. CDR3 size: 14 residues. Trimming shortened V by 5 bases and J by 1 base, and 11 bases separated the two germline ends. Germline values: CDR1 SEHNR, CDR2 FQNEAQ (reference sequence).

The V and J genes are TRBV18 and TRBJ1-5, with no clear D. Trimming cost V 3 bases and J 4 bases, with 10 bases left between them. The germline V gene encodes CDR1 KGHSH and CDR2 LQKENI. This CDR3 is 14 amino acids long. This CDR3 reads CASSPVAENQPQHF. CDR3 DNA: TGTGCCAGCTCACCGGTAGCAGAAAATCAGCCCCAGCATTTT.

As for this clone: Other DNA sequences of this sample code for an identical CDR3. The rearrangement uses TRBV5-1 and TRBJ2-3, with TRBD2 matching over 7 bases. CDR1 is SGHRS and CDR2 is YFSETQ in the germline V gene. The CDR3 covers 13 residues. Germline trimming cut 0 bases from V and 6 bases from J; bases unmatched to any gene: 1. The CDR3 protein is CASSLEGGDTQYF. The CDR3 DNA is TGCGCCAGCAGCTTGGAGGGAGGGGATACGCAGTATTTT.

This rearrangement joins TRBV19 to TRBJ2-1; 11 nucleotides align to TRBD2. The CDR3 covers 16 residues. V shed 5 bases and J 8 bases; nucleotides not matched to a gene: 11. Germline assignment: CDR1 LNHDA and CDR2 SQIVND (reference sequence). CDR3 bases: TGTGCCAGTAGTCCACGGATAGCGGGAGGGCCTGATGAGCAGTTCTTC. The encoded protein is CASSPRIAGGPDEQFF.